A selection of T cell receptor beta chains follows, all from one sample in a study of cytomegalovirus exposure and HLA in healthy donors. Generated by immunoSEQ multiplex PCR, the TCRdb table keeps only in-frame clones and is missing some. The data show about 170,000 clones, approximately 84% seen once. The sample consisted of PBMCs. The receptors stem from a young man in good health and CMV-seropositive. CDR3s include the opening cysteine and the closing phenylalanine or tryptophan. Each record gives: CDR3 length, D gene, J gene, clone size, V gene, CDR3 DNA, CDR3 protein. D genes are given only for firm matches. Some rows mark clone size as missing; the rest say once, few, many or name a class of expanded clone.

15,NA,TRBJ2-5,NA,TRBV25-1,TGTGCCAGCAGTGACCCTCGGACTATTCAAGAGACCCAGTACTTC,CASSDPRTIQETQYF
14,TRBD2,TRBJ2-5,NA,TRBV2,TGTGCCAGCAATCGGGCGGGAGGCCTGGAGACCCAGTACTTC,CASNRAGGLETQYF
14,TRBD1,TRBJ1-2,NA,TRBV6-5,TGTGCCAGCAGTTATTCCAGGGGGTTCTATGGCTACACCTTC,CASSYSRGFYGYTF
14,TRBD1,TRBJ2-7,NA,TRBV7-2,TGTGCCAGCAGCCCTTATCAGGGGGCTGGGGAACAGTACTTC,CASSPYQGAGEQYF
17,TRBD1,TRBJ2-6,few,TRBV7-9,TGTGCCAGCAGGGGACAGTTTTTCTCCTCTGGGGCCAACGTCCTGACTTTC,CASRGQFFSSGANVLTF
14,TRBD2,TRBJ2-1,NA,TRBV6-5,TGTGCCAGCAGTTCTCGCCTAGCGGTCAATGAGCAGTTCTTC,CASSSRLAVNEQFF
14,NA,TRBJ2-1,NA,TRBV28,TGTGCCAGCAGCGGGCTAGCGCCCGAGAATGAGCAGTTCTTC,CASSGLAPENEQFF
15,TRBD1,TRBJ1-1,NA,TRBV4-1,TGCGCCAGCAGCCAAGCGGGACAGGGCAACACTGAAGCTTTCTTT,CASSQAGQGNTEAFF
16,TRBD1,TRBJ1-4,NA,TRBV6-5,TGTGCCAGCAGTTATGCAGGGGGCTCGACTAATGAAAAACTGTTTTTT,CASSYAGGSTNEKLFF
13,TRBD1,TRBJ2-1,NA,TRBV9,TGTGCCAGCAACAGGGGCGGACCCAATGAGCAGTTCTTC,CASNRGGPNEQFF
18,NA,TRBJ2-3,NA,TRBV18,TGTGCCAGCTCACTCCAGATTGTCAGCGGAAGGAGCACAGATACGCAGTATTTT,CASSLQIVSGRSTDTQYF
13,TRBD2,TRBJ2-7,NA,TRBV13,TGTGCCAGCAGCCGGGGGGAGGTCCACGAGCAGTACTTC,CASSRGEVHEQYF
14,TRBD1,TRBJ1-1,few,TRBV6-6,TGTGCCAGCAGTCAACAGGGGGCAAACACTGAAGCTTTCTTT,CASSQQGANTEAFF
13,NA,TRBJ1-1,NA,TRBV7-3,TGTGCCAGCAGCTTAGGAGGGGACACTGAAGCTTTCTTT,CASSLGGDTEAFF
14,NA,TRBJ1-3,NA,TRBV10-2,TGCGCCAGCATACCCCCCGGCAGGGTGAACACCATATATTTT,CASIPPGRVNTIYF
14,TRBD1,TRBJ1-5,NA,TRBV18,TGTGCCAGCTCACCCGGGACAGGGGATCAGCCCCAGCATTTT,CASSPGTGDQPQHF
14,NA,TRBJ2-7,NA,TRBV10-1,TGCGCCAGCAGTCCAATCCGAGGGTCCTACGAGCAGTACTTC,CASSPIRGSYEQYF
12,NA,TRBJ1-2,NA,TRBV19,TGTGCCAGTAGTATGGGGGCGGGCGGCTACACCTTC,CASSMGAGGYTF
13,NA,TRBJ2-2,once,TRBV11-2,TGTGCCAGCAGCTTTGCACGGACCGGGGAGCTGTTTTTT,CASSFARTGELFF
15,TRBD1,TRBJ2-2,NA,TRBV5-1,TGCGCCAGCAGCTTGGGGACAGGGGGCACCGGGGAGCTGTTTTTT,CASSLGTGGTGELFF
13,NA,TRBJ2-2,NA,TRBV9,TGTGCCAGCAGCGTAGGAGTGTCGGGGGAGCTGTTTTTT,CASSVGVSGELFF
13,TRBD2,TRBJ2-3,NA,TRBV29-1,TGCAGCGTTCGGACTAGCGGCACAGATACGCAGTATTTT,CSVRTSGTDTQYF
15,NA,TRBJ2-3,NA,TRBV13,TGTGCCAGCAGCTTAGCCCTCGAGGGAACAGATACGCAGTATTTT,CASSLALEGTDTQYF
15,NA,TRBJ1-1,once,TRBV5-1,TGCGCCAGCAGCTTGGGTGGCGGTTTGAACACTGAAGCTTTCTTT,CASSLGGGLNTEAFF
14,TRBD2,TRBJ2-7,NA,TRBV6-1,TGTGCCAGCACACCGGGACTAGCACCCTACGAGCAGTACTTC,CASTPGLAPYEQYF
15,NA,TRBJ2-3,NA,TRBV10-3,TGTGCCATCAGTGTGGGCGGGACTTACACAGATACGCAGTATTTT,CAISVGGTYTDTQYF
16,NA,TRBJ2-2,NA,TRBV2,TGTGCCAGCAGTGAATCACTAGCTTACGTGACCGGGGAGCTGTTTTTT,CASSESLAYVTGELFF
14,TRBD1,TRBJ1-2,NA,TRBV7-3,TGTGCCAGCAGCTTGACAGGGGAAAACTATGGCTACACCTTC,CASSLTGENYGYTF
13,NA,TRBJ1-1,NA,TRBV6-1,TGTGCCAGCAGTCAGGGGTGGGACACTGAAGCTTTCTTT,CASSQGWDTEAFF
14,TRBD1,TRBJ2-2,NA,TRBV7-8,TGTGCCAGCAGAGAGACAGGGGACACCGGGGAGCTGTTTTTT,CASRETGDTGELFF
16,NA,TRBJ1-1,NA,TRBV7-2,TGTGCCAGCAGTCCTTGGGGGAGGATAGCCCGAATGAAAGCTTTCTTT,CASSPWGRIARMKAFF
14,TRBD1,TRBJ1-1,once,TRBV28,TGTGCCAGCAGTTTCAGGGGGCAGATGACTGAAGCTTTCTTT,CASSFRGQMTEAFF
14,NA,TRBJ1-1,NA,TRBV7-2,TGTGCCAGCAGCTTAGATCGGGTGAACACTGAAGCTTTCTTT,CASSLDRVNTEAFF
13,NA,TRBJ2-1,once,TRBV30,TGTGCCTGGACGGTCGGCTCCTACAATGAGCAGTTCTTC,CAWTVGSYNEQFF
15,NA,TRBJ1-2,NA,TRBV7-2,TGTGCCAGCAGCCGTAACAGGGCGGAGCGCGATGGCTACACCTTC,CASSRNRAERDGYTF
14,NA,TRBJ1-2,NA,TRBV15,TGTGCCACCAGCAAGGGAGGGGGTGGCTATGGCTACACCTTC,CATSKGGGGYGYTF
13,NA,TRBJ2-1,once,TRBV6-1,TGTGCCAGCAGTTTACAGAGGGGGAATGAGCAGTTCTTC,CASSLQRGNEQFF
13,NA,TRBJ1-2,once,TRBV9,TGTGCCAGCAGCGTGGATCAGGGGAATGGCTACACCTTC,CASSVDQGNGYTF
16,TRBD1,TRBJ2-2,NA,TRBV18,TGTGCCAGCTCACTTAACCCGGACAGGGCCACCGGGGAGCTGTTTTTT,CASSLNPDRATGELFF
13,TRBD2,TRBJ2-7,NA,TRBV2,TGTGCCAGCAGGCGTCTAGCGGGAGTGGGGCAGTACTTC,CASRRLAGVGQYF
15,TRBD1,TRBJ1-2,NA,TRBV4-2,TGTGCCAGCAGCCCCACCCGCCAGGGGGGCGGGGGCTACACCTTC,CASSPTRQGGGGYTF
18,TRBD2,TRBJ2-1,NA,TRBV19,TGTGCCAGTAGTATGTCTAGCGGGAGGGCTGAAGCCTACAATGAGCAGTTCTTC,CASSMSSGRAEAYNEQFF
15,NA,TRBJ1-6,NA,TRBV7-2,TGTGCCAGCAGCTTAGCCAGGGAGGTGGGATCGCCCCTCCACTTT,CASSLAREVGSPLHF
16,TRBD2,TRBJ2-5,NA,TRBV7-9,TGTGCCAGCAGCTTAAAACTTGCGGGAGTGGGAGAGACCCAGTACTTC,CASSLKLAGVGETQYF
16,TRBD1,TRBJ2-7,NA,TRBV23-1,TGCGCCAGCAGTCAATCGCGCGGACAGGGGAACTACGAGCAGTACTTC,CASSQSRGQGNYEQYF